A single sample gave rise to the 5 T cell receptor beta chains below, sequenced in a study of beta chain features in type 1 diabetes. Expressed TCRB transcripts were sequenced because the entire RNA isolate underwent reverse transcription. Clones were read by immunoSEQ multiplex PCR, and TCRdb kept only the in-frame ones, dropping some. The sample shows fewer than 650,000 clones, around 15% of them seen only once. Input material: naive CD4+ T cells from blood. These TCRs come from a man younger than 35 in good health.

The CDR3 region is CASSSGQGTYEQYF. CDR3 nucleotide sequence: TGTGCCAGCAGTTCTGGACAGGGGACCTACGAGCAGTACTTC. The rearrangement joins TRBV6-1 to TRBJ2-7, with 9 bases aligning to TRBD1. The CDR3 runs to 14 residues. With V trimmed by 5 bases and J by 2 bases, 4 bases remained unmatched. Germline values: CDR1 MNHNS, CDR2 SASEGT.

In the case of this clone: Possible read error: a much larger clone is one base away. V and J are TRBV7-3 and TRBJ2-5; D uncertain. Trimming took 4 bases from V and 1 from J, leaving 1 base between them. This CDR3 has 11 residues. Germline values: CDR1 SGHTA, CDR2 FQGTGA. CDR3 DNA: TGTGCCAGCAGCTCCCAAGAGACCCAGTACTTC. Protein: CASSSQETQYF.

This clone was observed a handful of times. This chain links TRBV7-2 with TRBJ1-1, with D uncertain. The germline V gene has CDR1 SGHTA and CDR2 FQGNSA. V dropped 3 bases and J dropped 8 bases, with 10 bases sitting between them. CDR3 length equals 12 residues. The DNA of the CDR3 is TGTGCCAGCAGCTTCGGACCGCGAGAAGCTTTCTTT. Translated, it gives CASSFGPREAFF.

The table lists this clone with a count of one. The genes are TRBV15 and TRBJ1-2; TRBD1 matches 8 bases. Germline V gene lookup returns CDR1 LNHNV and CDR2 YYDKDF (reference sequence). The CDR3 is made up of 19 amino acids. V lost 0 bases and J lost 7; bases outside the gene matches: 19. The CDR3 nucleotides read TGTGCCACCAGCAGAGATAAAATAAAGGGGACAGGTCCCCCCCGTGGCTACACCTTC. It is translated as CATSRDKIKGTGPPRGYTF.

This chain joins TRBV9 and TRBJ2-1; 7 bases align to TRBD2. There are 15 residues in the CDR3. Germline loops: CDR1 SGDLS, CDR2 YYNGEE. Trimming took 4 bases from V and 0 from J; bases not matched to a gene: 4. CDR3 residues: CASSTGGSSYNEQFF. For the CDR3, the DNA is TGTGCCAGCAGCACCGGGGGGAGCTCCTACAATGAGCAGTTCTTC.